The clone carrying this TCR beta chain was counted only a few times. Its antigen is still unknown. This record belongs to a study of CD8 T cells in ankylosing spondylitis. Study-wide results and limits: Previous work reported some of these motif variants in the synovial fluid and blood of reactive arthritis. Typical of ankylosing spondylitis blood, it appeared, was a TCR beta motif of several highly homologous variants. CD8+ cells made up the disease-linked clones, which were relatively rare in peripheral blood. Disease-linked clones were reportedly significantly enriched in matched ankylosing spondylitis synovial fluid.

The germline gives CDR1 DFQATT, CDR2 SNEGSKA (reference sequence). CDR3 length: 12 residues. V lost 6 bases to trimming and J lost 6 bases; unmatched junction nucleotides: 7. With molecular barcodes, quantitative 5'-RACE was used to make the TCR beta libraries. TCRdb passed the 5' RACE reads through MiXCR, listing each CDR3 protein once. The sample has about 700,000 distinct CDR3 sequences, around a fifth seen once. What was sequenced was blood, either unsorted or a sorted T cell fraction (not recorded which). The chain is built from TRBV20-1 and TRBJ1-2; TRBD1 agrees at 7 bases. This clonotype was sampled from a male donor with ankylosing spondylitis. In nucleotides, the CDR3 is TGCAGTGCGAGTACAGGGGCCGATGGCTACACCTTC. Its translation: CSASTGADGYTF.